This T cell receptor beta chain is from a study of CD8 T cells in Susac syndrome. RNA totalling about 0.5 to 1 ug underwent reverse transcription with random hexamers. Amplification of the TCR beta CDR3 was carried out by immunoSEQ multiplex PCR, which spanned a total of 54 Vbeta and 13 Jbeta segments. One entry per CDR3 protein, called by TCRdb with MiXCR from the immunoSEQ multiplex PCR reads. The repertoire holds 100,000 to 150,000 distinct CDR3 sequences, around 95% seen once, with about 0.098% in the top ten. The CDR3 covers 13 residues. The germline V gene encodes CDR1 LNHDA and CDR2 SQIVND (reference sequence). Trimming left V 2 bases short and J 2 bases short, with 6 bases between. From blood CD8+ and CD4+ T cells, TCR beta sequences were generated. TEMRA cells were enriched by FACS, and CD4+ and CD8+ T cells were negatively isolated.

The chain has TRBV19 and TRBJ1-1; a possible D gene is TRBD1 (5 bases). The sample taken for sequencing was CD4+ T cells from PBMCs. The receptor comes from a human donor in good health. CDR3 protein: CASSIWTNTEAFF. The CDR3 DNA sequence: TGTGCCAGTAGTATATGGACAAACACTGAAGCTTTCTTT.